The present T cell receptor beta chain was sequenced within a study of blood T cell repertoires in COVID-19. On the study more broadly: T cells, B-cell-depleted T cells, or PBMCs provided the cDNA or gDNA that served as material.

The V gene's germline CDR1 is ENHRY and CDR2 SYGVKD. Germline trimming cut 2 bases from V and 1 base from J; bases unmatched to any gene: 6. The CDR3 has 16 residues. Assay used: immunoSEQ multiplex PCR; TCRdb lists only in-frame clones, some missing. The table lists more than 200,000 clones, around nine tenths of them singletons. The specimen sequenced was peripheral blood. The V call is TRBV10-3, the J call TRBJ1-1; 8 nucleotides line up with TRBD1. The receptor comes from an older man with acute or convalescent COVID-19. Here the CDR3 reads CAISEVTGGTNTEAFF. CDR3 nucleotides: TGTGCCATCAGTGAGGTAACAGGGGGTACGAACACTGAAGCTTTCTTT.